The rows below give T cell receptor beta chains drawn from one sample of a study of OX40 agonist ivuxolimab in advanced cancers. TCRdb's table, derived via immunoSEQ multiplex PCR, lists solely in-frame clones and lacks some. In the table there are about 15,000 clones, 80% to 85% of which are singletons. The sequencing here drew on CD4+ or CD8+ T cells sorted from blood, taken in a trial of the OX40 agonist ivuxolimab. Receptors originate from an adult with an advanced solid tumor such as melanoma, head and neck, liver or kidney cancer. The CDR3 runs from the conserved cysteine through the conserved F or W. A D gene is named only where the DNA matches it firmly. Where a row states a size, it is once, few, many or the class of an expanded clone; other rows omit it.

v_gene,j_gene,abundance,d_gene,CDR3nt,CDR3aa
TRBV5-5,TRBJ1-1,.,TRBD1,TGTGCCAGCAGCCACGGCCGGACAGGGGACATGAACACTGAAGCTTTCTTT,CASSHGRTGDMNTEAFF
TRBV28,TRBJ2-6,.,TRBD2,TGTGCCAGCAGGGCCGGGACTAGCGGGACCTGGGGGGCCAACGTCCTGACTTTC,CASRAGTSGTWGANVLTF
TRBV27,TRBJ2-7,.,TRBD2,TGTGCCAGCAGTTTGTACGGGACTACCTACGAGCAGTACTTC,CASSLYGTTYEQYF
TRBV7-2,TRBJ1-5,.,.,TGTGCCAGCAGCTTAGGGGAGCAGCCCCAGCATTTT,CASSLGEQPQHF
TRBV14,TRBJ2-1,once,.,TGTGCCAGCAGCCAAGATTTTTACTCCGACAATGAGCAGTTCTTC,CASSQDFYSDNEQFF
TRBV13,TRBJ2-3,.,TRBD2,TGTGCCAGCAGCTTGCAGGTGGGGCGGGAGATCGGGGACTATAAGCAGTATTTT,CASSLQVGREIGDYKQYF
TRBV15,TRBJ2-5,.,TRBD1,TGTGCCACCAGCAGAGGACAGGGCCAAGAGACCCAGTACTTC,CATSRGQGQETQYF
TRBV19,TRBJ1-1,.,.,TGTGCCAGTCGCCTAAACACTGAAGCTTTCTTT,CASRLNTEAFF
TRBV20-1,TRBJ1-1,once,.,TGCAGTGCTAGGGACCTTCAAGCTTTCTTT,CSARDLQAFF
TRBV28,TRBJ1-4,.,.,TGTGCCAGCAGTGGTAGGACTTATAATGAAAAACTGTTTTTT,CASSGRTYNEKLFF
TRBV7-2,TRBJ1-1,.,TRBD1,TGTGCCAGCAGCAGACAGGGGATCGAGGCTTTCTTT,CASSRQGIEAFF
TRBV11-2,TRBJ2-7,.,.,TGTGCCAGCAGCTTAGAGGCTAGAGCGGGTCCCGAGCAGTACTTC,CASSLEARAGPEQYF
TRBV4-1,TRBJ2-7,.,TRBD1,TGCGCCAGCAGCCTAGACTCAGGGGGCGTTGGGGAGCAGTACTTC,CASSLDSGGVGEQYF
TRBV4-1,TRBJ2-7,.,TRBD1,TGCGCCAGCAGCCAAGTCCGACAGGGTCGCTACGAGCAGTACTTC,CASSQVRQGRYEQYF
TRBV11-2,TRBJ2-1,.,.,TGTGCCAGCAGCTTAATGACCGGGCCTTACAATGAGCAGTTCTTC,CASSLMTGPYNEQFF
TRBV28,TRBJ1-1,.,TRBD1,TGTGCCAGCAGTTTTGGCTCGGGACAGAGACCGAACATGAACACTGAAGCTTTCTTT,CASSFGSGQRPNMNTEAFF
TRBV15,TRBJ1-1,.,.,TGTGCCACCGGGGGGGTGCGGACTGAAGCTTTCTTT,CATGGVRTEAFF
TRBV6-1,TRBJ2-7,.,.,TGTGCCAGCGGCCCCCAGGGCTACGAGCAGTACTTC,CASGPQGYEQYF
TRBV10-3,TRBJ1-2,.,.,TGTGCCATCAGTGAGTCGCATCTCTACACCTTC,CAISESHLYTF
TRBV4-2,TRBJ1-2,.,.,TGTGCCAGCAGCCAACCTACCCAGGGGCCCTATGGCTACACCTTC,CASSQPTQGPYGYTF
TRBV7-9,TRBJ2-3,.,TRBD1,TGTGCCAGCAGCTTAGATGGACAGGGAGCAGATACGCAGTATTTT,CASSLDGQGADTQYF
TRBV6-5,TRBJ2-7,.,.,TGTGCCAGCAGTTACCAGGGCCGCTCCTACGAGCAGTACTTC,CASSYQGRSYEQYF
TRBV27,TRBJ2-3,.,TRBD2,TGTGCCAGCACCTCCACCCCCGGTAGCGGGACAGATACGCAGTATTTT,CASTSTPGSGTDTQYF
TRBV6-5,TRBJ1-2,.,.,TGTGCCAGCAGCCCTCTTGGACAGTATGGCTACACCTTC,CASSPLGQYGYTF
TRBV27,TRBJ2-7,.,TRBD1,TGTGCCAGCAGTTACAGGGGGAGCATCTACGAGCAGTACTTC,CASSYRGSIYEQYF
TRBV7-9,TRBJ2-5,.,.,TGTGCCAGCTACCGCGCGGGATATAAAAGGGAGACCCAGTACTTC,CASYRAGYKRETQYF
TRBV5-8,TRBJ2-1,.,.,TGTGCCAGCAGCTTGGGACAGAAAAATGAGCAGTTCTTC,CASSLGQKNEQFF
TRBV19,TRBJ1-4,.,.,TGTGCCAGTAGTTACGACCGTCTTAATGAAAAACTGTTTTTT,CASSYDRLNEKLFF
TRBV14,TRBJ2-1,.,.,TGTGCCAGCAGCCAACAGGGGGGGGTACCCTACAATGAGCAGTTCTTC,CASSQQGGVPYNEQFF